This T cell receptor (beta chain) appears in the sequencing data of a study of T cell clonality in common variable immunodeficiency. Replacement immunoglobulin had been given to every CVID subject for at least one year. Germline V gene lookup returns CDR1 GTSNPN and CDR2 SVGIG (reference sequence). Trimming at V came to 2 bases and at J to 5 bases, leaving 9 bases not matched to a gene. CDR3 length: 14 amino acids. Profiled with immunoSEQ multiplex PCR; TCRdb holds only in-frame clones, not every one. This sample has roughly 9,900 clones, each found more than once. This clone appeared a few times. As yet, its antigen is unknown. The sequenced fragment ends 3 residues before the CDR3 boundary, so the rest is inferred from the germline J gene. Study-wide points: Repertoire-complication correlations in CVID were limited by patient heterogeneity. Common variable immunodeficiency TCR beta sequences reportedly had fewer deletions and N-nucleotide insertions.

The source is a human donor with common variable immunodeficiency. Sample: peripheral blood mononuclear cells. The chain carries TRBV30 and TRBJ2-7, with TRBD1 identical over 7 bases. The DNA read from the CDR3 is TGTGCCTGGAGTAGGGGGCAGGGGAGACACGAG. Protein product: CAWSRGQGRHE. In full, the CDR3 is CAWSRGQGRHEQYF.